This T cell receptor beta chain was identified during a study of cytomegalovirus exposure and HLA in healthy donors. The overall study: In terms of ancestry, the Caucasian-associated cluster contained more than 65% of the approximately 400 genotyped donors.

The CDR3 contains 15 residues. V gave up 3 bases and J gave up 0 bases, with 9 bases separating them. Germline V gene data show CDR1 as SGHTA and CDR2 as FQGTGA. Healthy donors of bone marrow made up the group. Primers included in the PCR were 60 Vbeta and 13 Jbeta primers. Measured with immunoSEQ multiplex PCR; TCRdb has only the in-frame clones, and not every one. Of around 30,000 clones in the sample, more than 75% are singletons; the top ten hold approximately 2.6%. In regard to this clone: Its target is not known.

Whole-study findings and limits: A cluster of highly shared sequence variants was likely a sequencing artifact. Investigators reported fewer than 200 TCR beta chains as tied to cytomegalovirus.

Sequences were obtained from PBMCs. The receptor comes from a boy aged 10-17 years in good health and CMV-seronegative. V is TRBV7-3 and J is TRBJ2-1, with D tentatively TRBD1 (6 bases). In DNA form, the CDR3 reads TGTGCCAGCAGCTTGCTGACAGGCTCCTACAATGAGCAGTTCTTC. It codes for CASSLLTGSYNEQFF. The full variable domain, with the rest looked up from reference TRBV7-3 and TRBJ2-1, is GAGVSQTPSNKVTEKGKYVELRCDPISGHTALYWYRQSLGQGPEFLIYFQGTGAADDSGLPNDRFFAVRPEGSVSTLKIQRTERGDSAVYLCASSLLTGSYNEQFFGPGTRLTVL.